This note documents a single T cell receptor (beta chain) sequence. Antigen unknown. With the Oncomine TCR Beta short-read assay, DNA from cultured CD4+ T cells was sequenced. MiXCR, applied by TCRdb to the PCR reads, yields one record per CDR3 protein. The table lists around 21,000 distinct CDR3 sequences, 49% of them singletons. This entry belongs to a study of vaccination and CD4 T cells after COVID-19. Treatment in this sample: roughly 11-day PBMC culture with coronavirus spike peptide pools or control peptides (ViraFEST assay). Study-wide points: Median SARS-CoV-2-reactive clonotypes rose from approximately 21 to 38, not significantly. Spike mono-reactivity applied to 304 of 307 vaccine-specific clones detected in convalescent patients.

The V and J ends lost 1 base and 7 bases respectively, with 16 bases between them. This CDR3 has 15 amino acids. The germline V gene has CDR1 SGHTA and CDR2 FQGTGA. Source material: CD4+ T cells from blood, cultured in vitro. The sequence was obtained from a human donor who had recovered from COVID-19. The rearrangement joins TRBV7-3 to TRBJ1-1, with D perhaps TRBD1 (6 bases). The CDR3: CASSLIPGGLGEAFF. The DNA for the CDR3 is TGTGCCAGCAGCTTAATTCCGGGGGGCCTCGGTGAAGCTTTCTTT. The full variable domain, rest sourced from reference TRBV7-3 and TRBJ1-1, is GAGVSQTPSNKVTEKGKYVELRCDPISGHTALYWYRQSLGQGPEFLIYFQGTGAADDSGLPNDRFFAVRPEGSVSTLKIQRTERGDSAVYLCASSLIPGGLGEAFFGQGTRLTVV.